The 5 T cell receptor beta chains given below trace back to one sample, sequenced in a study of shared clonotypes between healthy human individuals. Assay: immunoSEQ multiplex PCR; the TCRdb copy retains only in-frame clones and omits some. The table shows more than 850,000 clones, with about 80% occurring only once. The sequenced sample consisted of memory CD4+ T cells from PBMCs. The sample's subset: CD45RA-negative fraction. The receptors here all came from a man younger than 35 in good health. Some clones in this sample may be carry-over from other donors' samples.

In DNA form, the CDR3 reads TGCGCCAGCAGCTACGATTATAATTCACCCCTCCACTTT. Encoded protein: CASSYDYNSPLHF. This chain uses TRBV5-1 with TRBJ1-6; D uncertain. V lost 3 bases, J lost 4 bases, and 5 bases lay in between. The length of the CDR3 is 13 residues. CDR1 is SGHRS and CDR2 is YFSETQ in the germline V gene.

The table lists this clone with a count of one. The chain carries TRBV2 and TRBJ2-3, with TRBD1 matching 11 bases. The CDR3 length is 14 residues. V was pared by 6 bases and J by 6 bases, with 5 bases of the junction left unmatched. Germline V lookup: CDR1 SNHLY, CDR2 FYNNEI. CDR3 loop: CASREDRGQDTQYF. The CDR3 coding sequence is TGTGCCAGCAGGGAGGACAGGGGGCAGGATACGCAGTATTTT.

The J gene is TRBJ2-1, the V gene TRBV4-3; 9 nucleotides agree with TRBD1. The CDR3 has 16 amino acids. The germline gives CDR1 LGHNA, CDR2 YSLEER. The V segment lost 1 base and the J segment 7 bases; nucleotides outside the gene matches: 8. The CDR3 loop is CASSQVGQGMENEQFF. In DNA form, the CDR3 reads TGCGCCAGCAGCCAAGTTGGACAGGGGATGGAGAATGAGCAGTTCTTC.

The chain employs TRBV11-2 and TRBJ2-4, with D perhaps matching TRBD2 (6 bases). Germline values: CDR1 SGHAT, CDR2 FQNNGV. Trimming took 3 bases from V and 10 from J, leaving 13 bases between them. This CDR3 spans 13 amino acids. This chain's CDR3 is CASSFPGTSIQYF. The CDR3 DNA follows: TGTGCCAGCAGCTTCCCCGGGACTTCAATTCAGTACTTC.

V gene TRBV6-6 combines with J gene TRBJ2-7; D gene unclear. V lost 8 bases to trimming and J lost 6 bases, with 17 bases between them. The CDR3 sequence is 13 residues long. The germline gives CDR1 MNHNY, CDR2 SVGAGI (reference sequence). The DNA of the CDR3 is TGTGCCAGCGAGTATGGGCGCGCCTCCGAGCAGTACTTC. Residues: CASEYGRASEQYF.